A single sample is the source of the 8 T cell receptor beta chains below, sequenced in a study of Ad26.COV2.S vaccination and SARS-CoV-2 variants. Libraries were prepared by immunoSEQ multiplex PCR; TCRdb keeps only in-frame clonotypes and omits some of them. The table has more than 250,000 clones, around 87% seen once; the top ten hold about 3.5%. Treatment meaning: 15 to 20 received Ad26.COV2.S at low or high dose, single or two shots; five or six received placebo; per-sample allocation not given. Samples came from day 63 after the first vaccine or placebo injection. The source material was peripheral blood, sampled in a trial of Ad26.COV2.S vaccine versus placebo. The receptor set was obtained from a person between 18 and 65 years old who received the Ad26.COV2.S COVID-19 vaccine or a placebo.

CDR3 coding DNA: TGCAGTGCTAGTGATGAAGCTTTCTTT. Translating it yields CSASDEAFF. The chain recombines TRBV20-1 with TRBJ1-1; no reliable D call. Trimming cost V 3 bases and J 7 bases, with 3 bases left between them. The CDR3 consists of 9 residues. Germline V lookup: CDR1 DFQATT, CDR2 SNEGSKA (reference sequence).

The genes are TRBV28 and TRBJ2-5, with 7 bases fitting TRBD2. This CDR3 has 14 amino acids. V lost 6 bases and J lost 5; bases outside the gene matches: 9. CDR1 is MDHEN, CDR2 SYDVKM, per germline. The CDR3 spells CASSGLVDKETQYF. In nucleotides, the CDR3 is TGTGCCAGCAGCGGACTAGTAGATAAGGAGACCCAGTACTTC.

This sequence joins TRBV7-2 and TRBJ2-3; weak D call: TRBD2 (5 bases). Germline CDR1 reads SGHTA; CDR2 reads FQGNSA. Deletions cut 3 bases from V and 2 bases from J, with 9 bases between. This CDR3 is built from 14 residues. The CDR3 here is CASSFRGVTDTQYF. The CDR3 DNA follows: TGTGCCAGCAGCTTCCGGGGAGTCACAGATACGCAGTATTTT. Full variable domain (remainder filled in from reference TRBV7-2 and TRBJ2-3): GAGVSQSPSNKVTEKGKDVELRCDPISGHTALYWYRQSLGQGLEFLIYFQGNSAPDKSGLPSDRFSAERTGGSVSTLTIQRTQQEDSAVYLCASSFRGVTDTQYFGPGTRLTVL.

V gene TRBV28 combines with J gene TRBJ2-1; 7 positions match TRBD1. V was clipped by 5 bases and J by 2 bases; unmatched bases: 6. The CDR3 is 15 amino acids. The V gene's germline CDR1 is MDHEN and CDR2 SYDVKM. CDR3 region: CASSGRTGTYNEQFF. The CDR3, as DNA: TGTGCCAGCAGTGGACGGACAGGTACCTACAATGAGCAGTTCTTC.

The rearrangement links TRBV19 to TRBJ2-1; possibly TRBD2 for D (7 bases). CDR3 length: 15 amino acids. Trimming cost V 3 bases and J 6 bases, with 15 bases left between them. The V gene's germline CDR1 is LNHDA and CDR2 SQIVND (reference sequence). CDR3 DNA: TGTGCCAGTAGTATTGTCGGGGGGCCGGGCAATGAGCAGTTCTTC. Protein product: CASSIVGGPGNEQFF.

This clone was found a few times. The chain has TRBV28 and TRBJ2-1; TRBD2 matches 7 bases. CDR1 and CDR2 (germline): MDHEN, SYDVKM. With V trimmed by 5 bases and J by 7 bases, 11 bases remained unmatched. This CDR3 has 15 residues. The CDR3 nucleotides are TGTGCCAGCAGTACCATCAGCGGGGTTCAGAATGAGCAGTTCTTC. This encodes CASSTISGVQNEQFF.

V and J are TRBV29-1 and TRBJ1-2, with D hard to call. This CDR3 has 11 residues. Germline V gene sequence: CDR1 SQVTM, CDR2 ANQGSEA. V dropped 6 bases and J dropped 6 bases, with 11 bases sitting between them. As DNA, the CDR3 is TGCAGCGTGAGACATAGGCATGGCTACACCTTC. This encodes CSVRHRHGYTF.

V is TRBV11-2 and J is TRBJ2-1; 8 nucleotides align to TRBD2. The CDR3 is made up of 15 amino acids. The J segment lost 9 bases and the V segment lost 0 bases, leaving 7 bases of the junction unmatched. Per germline, CDR1 SGHAT and CDR2 FQNNGV. This CDR3 is CASSLDGSGIVEQFF. CDR3 sequence (DNA): TGTGCCAGCAGCTTAGATGGTAGCGGGATTGTTGAGCAGTTCTTC.